This record concerns one T cell receptor beta chain sequence. With a much larger clone just one base away, this may be a read error. TCRdb fed the PCR reads into MiXCR, producing one record per CDR3 protein. This sample yields 250,000 to 350,000 distinct CDR3 sequences, of which around a fifth are seen a single time; approximately 0.85% belongs to the top ten. These data are taken from a study of molecular identifiers for immune sequencing clone quantification. This CDR3 has 16 residues. V was shortened by 0 bases and J by 2 bases, with 11 bases between the two germline ends. Germline CDR1 and CDR2: LGHNA and YSLEER. Naive CD8 libraries were made from 20,000 to 1,000,000 sorted cells, and they used 10%, 30% or 50% RNA. Using a CD8+CD4-CCR7+CD45RA+ phenotype, naive CD8 T cells were sorted.

The chain employs TRBV4-3 and TRBJ2-1; D gene unclear. The sequence was collected from a human donor in good health. Some libraries in this study had Jurkat cell RNA spiked in. The sequencing sample was made of naive CD8+ T cells from blood, with Jurkat cell RNA spiked in. Subset in this sample: FACS-sorted CD8+CD4-CCR7+CD45RA+ naive T cells. CDR3 protein: CASSQDVGLAYNEQFF. The CDR3 DNA sequence: TGCGCCAGCAGCCAAGATGTAGGGTTAGCCTACAATGAGCAGTTCTTC.